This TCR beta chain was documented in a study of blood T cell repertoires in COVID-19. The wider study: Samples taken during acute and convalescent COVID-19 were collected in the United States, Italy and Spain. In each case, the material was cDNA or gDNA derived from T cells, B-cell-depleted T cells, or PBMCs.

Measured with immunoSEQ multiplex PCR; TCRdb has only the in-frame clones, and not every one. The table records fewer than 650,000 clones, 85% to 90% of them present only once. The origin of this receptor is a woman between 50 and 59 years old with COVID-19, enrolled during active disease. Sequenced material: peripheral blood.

The CDR3 here is CASRPTGPPGGYTF. The CDR3 DNA reads as TGCGCCAGCAGGCCGACAGGTCCCCCGGGAGGCTACACCTTC. V is TRBV10-2 and J is TRBJ1-2, with a possible D match to TRBD1 (6 bases). V was pared by 6 bases and J by 8 bases, with 19 bases between. The CDR3 is 14 amino acids. Germline V gene sequence: CDR1 WSHSY, CDR2 SAAADI.